This T cell receptor (beta chain) was documented in a study of T cells in Graves' hyperthyroidism and ophthalmopathy. The study, taken as a whole, reports: Model-based prediction identified ophthalmopathy a median around 6.5 months prior to its onset. Researchers found most expanded thyroid clonotypes above 0.001 in blood as well. Ophthalmopathy cases were set apart from stable hyperthyroidism by a 13 V-J model.

TCR beta CDR3 region amplification was performed from RNA transcripts. A first-round RT-PCR of the TCR CDR3 used the HTBI primer set. TCRdb re-called the multiplex PCR reads with MiXCR, one entry per CDR3 protein. The sample includes hundreds of thousands of distinct CDR3 sequences, approximately 15% of them seen just once. Ophthalmopathy patients all had a Clinical Activity Score of at least 3, a NOSPECS grade of at least 4 and disease under 3 months old. V was cut by 4 bases and J by 3 bases, with 15 bases left in between. CDR1 and CDR2 (germline): MDHEN, SYDVKM. The CDR3 is made up of 15 amino acids. This clonotype was found many times. Antigen unknown.

Material for sequencing was blood. The receptor was isolated from a woman aged 40-49 years with Graves' ophthalmopathy. The chain links TRBV28 to TRBJ1-2; a weak D match, TRBD1 (5 bases). In DNA, the CDR3 is TGTGCCAGCAGTTCCAGGGCTGGCGGGTACTATGGCTACACCTTC. The encoded protein is CASSSRAGGYYGYTF.